This TCR beta chain was recovered during a study of blood T cell repertoires in COVID-19 (dated by TCRdb to the early 2020s). Describing the broader study: Samples covering the acute and convalescent phases of COVID-19 were provided by collaborators in the United States, Italy and Spain. The material from the prospective study consisted of cDNA or gDNA derived from T cells, B-cell-depleted T cells, or PBMCs. The dataset comprised deeply sampled blood TCRbeta repertoires from subjects exposed to, actively infected with, or recovered from COVID-19. The repertoires were made available in a free public database intended to serve as a resource for research on the immune response to SARS-CoV-2. The samples were drawn from the first 160 participants of the ongoing ImmuneRACE study and from over a thousand subjects provided by 6 global collaborators. Sample metadata almost always included a de-identified subject ID, COVID-19 status, age in years and sex. Where available, HLA class I and class II types were obtained from metadata supplied by the sample provider rather than from assay-based typing. Study-wide findings and limitations: The amount of clinical and demographic metadata varied by source and participant and was provided uncurated.

Collaborating institutions collected whole blood in K2EDTA tubes following their own protocols. Collaborator samples were shipped for TCRbeta analysis as frozen whole blood, isolated PBMCs, or DNA extracted from either sample type. TCRbeta CDR3 regions were amplified from genomic DNA using the immunoSEQ Assay, a bias-controlled multiplex PCR. From the authors' description of their analysis: The number of nucleated cells in each sample was estimated from the amplification of reference gene primers within the assay. To quantify the absolute abundance of each unique TCRbeta CDR3 rearrangement, sequence reads were collapsed and filtered. For each sample, productive Simpson clonality was calculated as the square root of Simpson's diversity index across productive rearrangements. The table comes from immuneACCESS by way of TCRdb, which keeps in-frame sequences with V and J called. Part of the clones is missing from these tables; in studies checked, under half for an unresolved V gene and the rest for unknown reasons. V, J and clone size are those of that table, while D and trimming were read from the DNA. This sample comprises tens of thousands of clones, roughly 85% of them detected only once. About 38% of the sample belongs to the ten largest clones.

To note about this clone: Its antigen is still unknown. Per-nucleotide qualities are absent, and no much larger clonotype sits a single base away.

The CDR3 numbers 16 residues from cysteine through phenylalanine. Only the CDR3 DNA stays, 48 bases, in frame from base 1. Clipping removes 1 base from V and 7 bases from J, with 9 as the unmatched junction base count. Looking up the germline V gene (reference sequence) yields CDR1 LGHDT and CDR2 YNNKEL. The TCR originated in a man older than 75 with acute or convalescent COVID-19. The chain is assembled from TRBV3-1 (or the pseudogene TRBV3-2) and TRBJ1-4, with 7 bases matching TRBD1. Sequencing was performed on peripheral blood. This receptor carries the CDR3 CASSQGTTGFREKLFF. The bases are TGTGCCAGCAGCCAAGGAACGACAGGGTTTCGTGAAAAACTGTTTTTT.